These 11 T cell receptor beta chains were sequenced from one sample in a study of naive and memory T cell subsets. Study-wide results and limits: A few larger clonotypes appeared in naive repertoires, especially CD8, possibly memory cells re-expressing CD45RA.

Two oligonucleotides, mixed equimolar, formed the beta constant-region primer covering TRBC1 and TRBC2. Ligated cDNA was amplified by four rounds of PCR with nested alpha and beta constant-region primers and SP2. Each CDR3 protein is one row after TCRdb ran MiXCR on the UMI-ligation and nested PCR reads. Counted here are roughly 150,000 distinct CDR3 sequences, 15% to 25% occurring once; the ten biggest clones make up around 0.63%. Their specific antigens are unknown. The material sequenced was naive CD8+ T cells from blood. These receptor sequences come from a human donor in good health.

This clonotype was counted only a few times. This chain links TRBV28 with TRBJ1-1; no firm D call. Looked up from germline, CDR1 is MDHEN and CDR2 is SYDVKM. The V and J ends lost 8 bases and 0 bases respectively, with 13 bases between them. This CDR3 comprises 14 residues. In DNA form, the CDR3 reads TGTGCCAGCTCACGCCCGGAAATGAACACTGAAGCTTTCTTT. Its protein is CASSRPEMNTEAFF.

The chain recombines TRBV10-3 with TRBJ2-1, with TRBD2 identical over 8 bases. V trimming: 9 bases; J trimming: 6 bases; junction bases outside the gene matches: 7. CDR1 and CDR2 from the germline V gene are ENHRY and SYGVKD. This CDR3 has 13 residues. CDR3 loop: CAIAPSGPNEQFF. In DNA, the CDR3 is TGTGCCATTGCTCCTAGCGGGCCCAATGAGCAGTTCTTC.

V usage is TRBV3-1 and J usage is TRBJ2-1; D is unresolved. The CDR3 is 13 residues long. Germline lookup yields CDR1 LGHDT and CDR2 YNNKEL (reference sequence). V dropped 8 bases and J dropped 8 bases, with 16 bases sitting between them. DNA of the CDR3: TGTGCCAGCCATGACCCCTTTAGTTATGAGCAGTTCTTC. Amino acid sequence: CASHDPFSYEQFF.

This clonotype was detected a few times. V usage is TRBV14 and J usage is TRBJ1-2, with TRBD1 identical over 8 bases. This CDR3 is built from 14 residues. V lost 4 bases, J lost 4 bases, and 5 bases stayed unmatched. Germline V gene sequence: CDR1 SGHDN, CDR2 FVKESK. In nucleotides, the CDR3 is TGTGCCAGCAGCCTACAGGGGGTCGGCTATGGCTACACCTTC. Translation: CASSLQGVGYGYTF.

The genes are TRBV28 and TRBJ2-7; D is uncertain. Germline V gene sequence: CDR1 MDHEN, CDR2 SYDVKM. With 1 base removed from V and 3 bases from J, the gap between germline ends came to 16 bases. The CDR3 runs to 16 residues. The CDR3 coding sequence is TGTGCCAGCAGTTTATCTCCCAGGCTGTTGGACTACGAGCAGTACTTC. Translation: CASSLSPRLLDYEQYF.

The rearrangement joins TRBV28 to TRBJ2-3; perhaps TRBD2 as D (5 bases). The length of the CDR3 is 17 residues. Germline-derived CDR1 and CDR2 are MDHEN and SYDVKM. V was shortened by 3 bases and J by 3 bases, with 19 bases between the two germline ends. CDR3 in amino acids: CASSFIEGFRQTDTQYF. For the CDR3, the DNA is TGTGCCAGCAGTTTCATTGAGGGTTTTCGGCAGACAGATACGCAGTATTTT.

In this sample, this clonotype turned up many times. The chain couples TRBV7-3 to TRBJ2-7; 8 nucleotides line up with TRBD1. Germline V lookup: CDR1 SGHTA, CDR2 FQGTGA. The CDR3 extends over 14 amino acids. Trimming at V came to 5 bases and at J to 2 bases, leaving 5 bases not matched to a gene. This CDR3 reads CASSKGTGPYEQYF. As DNA, the CDR3 is TGTGCCAGCAGCAAAGGGACAGGACCCTACGAGCAGTACTTC.

This clonotype was picked up a small number of times. This chain joins TRBV13 and TRBJ1-1; a possible D gene is TRBD1 (6 bases). CDR1 is PRHDT, CDR2 FYEKMQ, per germline (reference sequence). CDR3 size: 16 residues. The ends were cut back, 1 base at V and 5 bases at J, with 17 bases in the middle. CDR3 DNA sequence: TGTGCCAGCAGCTTAGCCGGGGGCGGTTCGGGAACTGAAGCTTTCTTT. Translated, it gives CASSLAGGGSGTEAFF.

This chain uses TRBV6-5 with TRBJ1-5, with 8 bases identical to TRBD1. The J segment lost 7 bases and the V segment lost 5 bases, leaving 7 bases of the junction unmatched. The CDR3 contains 14 residues. Germline CDR1 MNHEY, CDR2 SVGAGI. CDR3 residues: CASSHGTGSQPQHF. CDR3 bases: TGTGCCAGCAGTCACGGGACAGGCAGCCAGCCCCAGCATTTT.

The chain carries TRBV20-1 and TRBJ2-1; the match to TRBD2 covers 14 bases. The CDR3 covers 19 residues. The junction had 20 bases not matched to a gene; V was cut back by 5 bases and J by 8 bases. Germline loops: CDR1 DFQATT, CDR2 SNEGSKA (reference sequence). CDR3: CSAEGTSGSRDWVVDEQFF. CDR3 bases: TGCAGTGCTGAGGGGACTAGCGGGAGTAGAGATTGGGTCGTCGATGAGCAGTTCTTC.

V and J are TRBV20-1 and TRBJ2-3; 8 nucleotides match TRBD1. The length of the CDR3 is 16 residues. CDR1 is DFQATT, CDR2 SNEGSKA, per germline (reference sequence). The V segment lost 3 bases and the J segment 3 bases; nucleotides outside the gene matches: 11. This CDR3 is CSARGGQGGRTDTQYF. Here the CDR3 DNA reads TGCAGTGCTAGGGGAGGACAGGGAGGTCGGACAGATACGCAGTATTTT.